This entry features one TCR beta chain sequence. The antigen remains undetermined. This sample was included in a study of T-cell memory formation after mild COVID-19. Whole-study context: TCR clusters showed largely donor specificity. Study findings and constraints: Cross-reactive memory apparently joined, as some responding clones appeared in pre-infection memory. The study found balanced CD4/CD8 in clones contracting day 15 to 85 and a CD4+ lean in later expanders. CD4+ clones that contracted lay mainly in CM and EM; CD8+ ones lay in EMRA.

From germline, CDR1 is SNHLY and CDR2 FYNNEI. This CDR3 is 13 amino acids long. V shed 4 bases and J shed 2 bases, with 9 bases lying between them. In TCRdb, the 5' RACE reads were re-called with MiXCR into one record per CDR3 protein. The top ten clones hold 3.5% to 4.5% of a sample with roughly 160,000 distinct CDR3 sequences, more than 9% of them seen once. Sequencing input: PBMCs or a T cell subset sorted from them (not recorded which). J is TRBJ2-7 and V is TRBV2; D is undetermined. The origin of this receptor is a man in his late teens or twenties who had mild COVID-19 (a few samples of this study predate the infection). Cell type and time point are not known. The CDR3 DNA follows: TGTGCCAGCAGTGGCAATGCCGCCTACGAGCAGTACTTC. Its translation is CASSGNAAYEQYF.